The text below deals with one T cell receptor beta chain. The germline V gene encodes CDR1 SQVTM and CDR2 ANQGSEA. The CDR3 totals 12 residues. Trimming pared 4 bases from V and 2 bases from J, leaving 8 bases between. The sample is drawn from a study of control samples from healthy donors and cancer patients. Generated by immunoSEQ multiplex PCR, the TCRdb table keeps only in-frame clones and is missing some. The sample lists some 110,000 clones, 83% occurring once. The sequence was collected from a woman between 50 and 59 years old in good health. The sequencing input was blood. The J gene is TRBJ2-5, the V gene TRBV29-1; tentatively, D is TRBD1 (5 bases). CDR3 DNA sequence: TGCAGCGTTGTAGGGGCTCAAGAGACCCAGTACTTC. Protein product: CSVVGAQETQYF.